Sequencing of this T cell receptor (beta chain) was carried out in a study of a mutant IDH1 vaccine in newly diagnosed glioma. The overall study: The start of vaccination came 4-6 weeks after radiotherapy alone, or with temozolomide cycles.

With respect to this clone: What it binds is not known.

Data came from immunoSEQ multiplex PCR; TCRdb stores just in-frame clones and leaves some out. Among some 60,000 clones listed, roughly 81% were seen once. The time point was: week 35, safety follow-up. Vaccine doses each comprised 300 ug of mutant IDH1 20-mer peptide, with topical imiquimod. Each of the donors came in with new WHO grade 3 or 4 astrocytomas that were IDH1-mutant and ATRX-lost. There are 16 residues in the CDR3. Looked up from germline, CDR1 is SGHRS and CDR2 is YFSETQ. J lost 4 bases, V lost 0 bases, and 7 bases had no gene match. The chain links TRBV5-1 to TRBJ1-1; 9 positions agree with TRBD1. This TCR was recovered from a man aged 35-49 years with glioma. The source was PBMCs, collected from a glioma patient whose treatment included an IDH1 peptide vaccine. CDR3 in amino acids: CASSLDGTGSATEAFF. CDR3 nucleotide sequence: TGCGCCAGCAGCTTGGATGGGACAGGGTCGGCCACTGAAGCTTTCTTT. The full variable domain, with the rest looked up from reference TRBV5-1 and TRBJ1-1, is KAGVTQTPRYLIKTRGQQVTLSCSPISGHRSVSWYQQTPGQGLQFLFEYFSETQRNKGNFPGRFSGRQFSNSRSEMNVSTLELGDSALYLCASSLDGTGSATEAFFGQGTRLTVV.